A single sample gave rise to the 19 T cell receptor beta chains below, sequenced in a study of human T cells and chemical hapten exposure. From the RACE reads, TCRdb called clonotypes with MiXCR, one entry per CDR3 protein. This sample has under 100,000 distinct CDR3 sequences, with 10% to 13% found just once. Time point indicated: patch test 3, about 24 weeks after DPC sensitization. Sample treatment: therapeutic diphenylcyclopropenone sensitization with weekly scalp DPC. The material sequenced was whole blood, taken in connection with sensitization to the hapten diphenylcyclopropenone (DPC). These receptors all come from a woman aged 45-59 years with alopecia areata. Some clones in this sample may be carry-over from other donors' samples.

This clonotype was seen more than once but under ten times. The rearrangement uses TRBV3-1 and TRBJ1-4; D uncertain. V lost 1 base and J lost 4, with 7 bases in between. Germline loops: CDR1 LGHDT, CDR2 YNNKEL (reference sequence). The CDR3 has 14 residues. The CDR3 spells CASSQAGGNEKLFF. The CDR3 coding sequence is TGTGCCAGCAGCCAAGCGGGTGGTAATGAAAAACTGTTTTTT.

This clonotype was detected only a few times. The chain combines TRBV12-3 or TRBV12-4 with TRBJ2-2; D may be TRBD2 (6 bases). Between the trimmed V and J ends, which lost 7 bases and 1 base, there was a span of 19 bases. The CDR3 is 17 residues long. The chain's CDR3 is CASTSMWGDGNTGELFF. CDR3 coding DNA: TGTGCCAGCACCTCTATGTGGGGGGATGGGAACACCGGGGAGCTGTTTTTT.

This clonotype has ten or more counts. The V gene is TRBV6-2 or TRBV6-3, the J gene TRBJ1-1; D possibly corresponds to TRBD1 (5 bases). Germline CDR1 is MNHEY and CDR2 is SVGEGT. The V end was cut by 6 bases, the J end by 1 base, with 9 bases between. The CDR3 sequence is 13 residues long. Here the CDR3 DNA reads TGTGCCAGCAGAACTGGGGCGAACACTGAAGCTTTCTTT. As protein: CASRTGANTEAFF.

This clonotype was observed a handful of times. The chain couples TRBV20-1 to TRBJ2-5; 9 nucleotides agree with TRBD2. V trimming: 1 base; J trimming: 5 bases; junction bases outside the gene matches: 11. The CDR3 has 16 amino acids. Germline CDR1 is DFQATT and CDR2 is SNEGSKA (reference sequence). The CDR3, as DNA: TGCAGTGCTAGAGCTTTGACTAGCGGTGGGGGGGAGACCCAGTACTTC. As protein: CSARALTSGGGETQYF.

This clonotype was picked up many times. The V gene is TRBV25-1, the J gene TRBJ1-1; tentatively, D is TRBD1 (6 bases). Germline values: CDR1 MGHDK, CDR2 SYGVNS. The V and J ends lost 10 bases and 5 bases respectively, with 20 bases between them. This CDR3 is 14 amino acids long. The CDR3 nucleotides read TGTGCCACCTCCTCGGGGGGCGTATCAACTGAAGCTTTCTTT. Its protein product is CATSSGGVSTEAFF.

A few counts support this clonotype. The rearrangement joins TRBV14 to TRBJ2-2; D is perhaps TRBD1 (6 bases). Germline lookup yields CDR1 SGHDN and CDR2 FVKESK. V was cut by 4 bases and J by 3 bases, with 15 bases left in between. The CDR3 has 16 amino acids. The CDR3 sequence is CASSLAGTLYTGELFF. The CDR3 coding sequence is TGTGCCAGCAGCCTCGCCGGGACACTTTACACCGGGGAGCTGTTTTTT.

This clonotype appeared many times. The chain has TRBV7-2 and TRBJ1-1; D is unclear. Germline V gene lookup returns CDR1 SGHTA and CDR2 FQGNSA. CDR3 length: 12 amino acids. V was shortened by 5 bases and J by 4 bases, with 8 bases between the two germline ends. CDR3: CASSPFSTEAFF. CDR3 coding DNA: TGTGCCAGCAGCCCGTTTTCCACTGAAGCTTTCTTT.

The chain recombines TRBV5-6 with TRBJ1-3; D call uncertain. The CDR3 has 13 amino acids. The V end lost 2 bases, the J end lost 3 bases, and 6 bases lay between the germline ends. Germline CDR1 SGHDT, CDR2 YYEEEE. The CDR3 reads CASSFADGNTIYF. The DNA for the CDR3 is TGTGCCAGCAGCTTCGCGGATGGAAACACCATATATTTT.

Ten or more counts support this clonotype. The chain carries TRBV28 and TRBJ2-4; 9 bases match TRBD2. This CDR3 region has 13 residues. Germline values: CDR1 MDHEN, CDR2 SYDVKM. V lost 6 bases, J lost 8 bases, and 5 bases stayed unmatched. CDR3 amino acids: CASRSSGSDIQYF. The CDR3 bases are TGTGCCAGCAGAAGTAGCGGGAGTGACATTCAGTACTTC.

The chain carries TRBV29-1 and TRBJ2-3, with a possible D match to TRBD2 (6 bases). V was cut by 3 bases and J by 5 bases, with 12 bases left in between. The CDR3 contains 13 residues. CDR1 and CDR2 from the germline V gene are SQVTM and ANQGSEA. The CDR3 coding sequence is TGCAGCGTTGAGGGCGGGATTAAAGATACGCAGTATTTT. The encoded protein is CSVEGGIKDTQYF.

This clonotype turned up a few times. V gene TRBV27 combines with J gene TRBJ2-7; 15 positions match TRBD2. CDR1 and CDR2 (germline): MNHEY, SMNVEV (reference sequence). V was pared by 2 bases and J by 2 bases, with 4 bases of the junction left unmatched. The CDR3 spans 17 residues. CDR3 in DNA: TGTGCCAGCAGTTTAGGGACTAGCGGGAGGATAGCCTACGAGCAGTACTTC. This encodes CASSLGTSGRIAYEQYF.

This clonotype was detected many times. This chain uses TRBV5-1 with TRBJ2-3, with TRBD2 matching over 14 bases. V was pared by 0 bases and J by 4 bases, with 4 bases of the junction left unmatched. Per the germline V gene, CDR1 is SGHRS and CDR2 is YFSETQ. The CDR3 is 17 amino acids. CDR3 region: CASSLGTSGRTADTQYF. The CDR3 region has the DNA TGCGCCAGCAGCTTGGGGACTAGCGGGAGGACGGCAGATACGCAGTATTTT. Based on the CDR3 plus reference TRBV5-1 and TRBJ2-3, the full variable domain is KAGVTQTPRYLIKTRGQQVTLSCSPISGHRSVSWYQQTPGQGLQFLFEYFSETQRNKGNFPGRFSGRQFSNSRSEMNVSTLELGDSALYLCASSLGTSGRTADTQYFGPGTRLTVL.

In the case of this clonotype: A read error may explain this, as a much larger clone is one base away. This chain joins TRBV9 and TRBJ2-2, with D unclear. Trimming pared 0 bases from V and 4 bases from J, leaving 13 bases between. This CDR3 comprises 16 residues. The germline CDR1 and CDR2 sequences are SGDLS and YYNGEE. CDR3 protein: CASSVEVTMGTGELFF. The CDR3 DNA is TGTGCCAGCAGCGTAGAGGTCACAATGGGCACCGGGGAGCTGTTTTTT. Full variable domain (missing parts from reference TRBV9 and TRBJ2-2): DSGVTQTPKHLITATGQRVTLRCSPRSGDLSVYWYQQSLDQGLQFLIQYYNGEERAKGNILERFSAQQFPDLHSELNLSSLELGDSALYFCASSVEVTMGTGELFFGEGSRLTVL.

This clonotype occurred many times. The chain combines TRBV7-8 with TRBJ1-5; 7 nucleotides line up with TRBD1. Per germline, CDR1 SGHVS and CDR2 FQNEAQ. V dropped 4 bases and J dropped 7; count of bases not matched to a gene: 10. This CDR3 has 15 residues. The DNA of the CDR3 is TGTGCCAGCAGCTCCCTAGGAGGGGGCAGGCAGCCCCAGCATTTT. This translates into CASSSLGGGRQPQHF.

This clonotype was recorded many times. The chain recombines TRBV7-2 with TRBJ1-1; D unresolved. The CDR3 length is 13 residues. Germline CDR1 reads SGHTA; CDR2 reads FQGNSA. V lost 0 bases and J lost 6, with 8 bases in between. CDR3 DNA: TGTGCCAGCAGCTTAGCCGTCTGGCCTGAAGCTTTCTTT. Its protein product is CASSLAVWPEAFF. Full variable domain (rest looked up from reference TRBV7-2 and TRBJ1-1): GAGVSQSPSNKVTEKGKDVELRCDPISGHTALYWYRQSLGQGLEFLIYFQGNSAPDKSGLPSDRFSAERTGGSVSTLTIQRTQQEDSAVYLCASSLAVWPEAFFGQGTRLTVV.

The CDR3, as DNA: TGTGCCAGCCTCAGAGCGGGAGCATCGACAGATACGCAGTATTTT. Its protein product is CASLRAGASTDTQYF. V gene TRBV6-6 combines with J gene TRBJ2-3, with 8 bases identical to TRBD2. Germline CDR1 reads MNHNY; CDR2 reads SVGAGI (reference sequence). The CDR3 has 15 amino acids. J gave up 3 bases and V 8 bases, and 10 bases lay outside the gene matches.

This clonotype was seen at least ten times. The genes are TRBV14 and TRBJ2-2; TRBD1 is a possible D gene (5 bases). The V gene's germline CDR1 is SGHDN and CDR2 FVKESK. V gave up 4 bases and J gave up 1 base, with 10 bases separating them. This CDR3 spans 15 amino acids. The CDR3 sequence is CASSPVTGNTGELFF. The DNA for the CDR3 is TGTGCCAGCAGCCCCGTCACAGGGAACACCGGGGAGCTGTTTTTT.

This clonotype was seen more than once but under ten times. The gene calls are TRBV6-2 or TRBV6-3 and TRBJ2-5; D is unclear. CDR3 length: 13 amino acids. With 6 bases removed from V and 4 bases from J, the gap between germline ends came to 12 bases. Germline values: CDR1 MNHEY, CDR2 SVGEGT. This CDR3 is CASRMTAIETQYF. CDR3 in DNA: TGTGCCAGCAGGATGACTGCCATAGAGACCCAGTACTTC.

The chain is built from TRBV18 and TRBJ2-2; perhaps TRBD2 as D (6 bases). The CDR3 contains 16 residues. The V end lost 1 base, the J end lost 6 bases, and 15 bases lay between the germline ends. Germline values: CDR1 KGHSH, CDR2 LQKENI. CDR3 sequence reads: CASSPLRTKYPGELFF. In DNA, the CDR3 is TGTGCCAGCTCACCACTTCGGACTAAGTACCCCGGGGAGCTGTTTTTT.